Listed below are T cell receptor beta chains from one sample, sequenced in a study of CD8 T cells in ankylosing spondylitis. Via MiXCR, TCRdb re-called the 5' RACE reads, giving one row per CDR3 protein. The table has around 490,000 distinct CDR3 sequences, approximately 5% seen once; the top ten hold under 4.5%. The sequencing input was blood, either unsorted or a sorted T cell fraction (not recorded which). Source of these receptors: a male donor with ankylosing spondylitis. Each CDR3 is given without its conserved first and last residue. A D gene is named only where the DNA matches it firmly. A row's size may be missing; if present it is once, few, many or a size class.

D: .
J: TRBJ2-7
V: TRBV6-2/TRBV6-3
size: .
length: 11
CDR3: ASSYSTFDEQY

D: .
J: TRBJ1-1
V: TRBV7-9
size: few
length: 12
CDR3: ASSLRGRRAEAF

D: .
J: TRBJ2-7
V: TRBV20-1
size: .
length: 12
CDR3: SADPLGRRYEQY

D: .
J: TRBJ1-4
V: TRBV29-1
size: many
length: 9
CDR3: SVALNEKLF

D: .
J: TRBJ2-1
V: TRBV12-3/TRBV12-4
size: many
length: 11
CDR3: ASSLDRKNEQF

D: .
J: TRBJ2-3
V: TRBV6-2/TRBV6-3
size: many
length: 11
CDR3: ASSYGVTNTQY

D: .
J: TRBJ1-2
V: TRBV9
size: many
length: 13
CDR3: ASSAQGLRNYGYT

D: .
J: TRBJ1-2
V: TRBV12-3/TRBV12-4
size: many
length: 13
CDR3: ASSFWSRGAGGYT

D: .
J: TRBJ1-6
V: TRBV6-1
size: .
length: 12
CDR3: ASSEVEDGSPLH

D: .
J: TRBJ1-1
V: TRBV6-6
size: few
length: 9
CDR3: ASIGGTEAF

D: .
J: TRBJ2-3
V: TRBV6-5
size: .
length: 10
CDR3: ASSSFGDTQY

D: .
J: TRBJ2-5
V: TRBV12-3/TRBV12-4
size: many
length: 13
CDR3: ASSPRTAGDLSQY

D: .
J: TRBJ2-1
V: TRBV2
size: few
length: 14
CDR3: ASSAPRGDSYNEQF

D: .
J: TRBJ2-1
V: TRBV29-1
size: many
length: 10
CDR3: SVVGPYNEQF

D: .
J: TRBJ2-7
V: TRBV29-1
size: many
length: 11
CDR3: SVEGDHSYEQY

D: .
J: TRBJ2-7
V: TRBV20-1
size: many
length: 10
CDR3: SAPVLPYEQY

D: TRBD1
J: TRBJ1-4
V: TRBV9
size: few
length: 14
CDR3: ASSVAQGTGREKLF

D: .
J: TRBJ2-1
V: TRBV12-3/TRBV12-4
size: many
length: 13
CDR3: ASSSRMSSYNEQF

D: TRBD1
J: TRBJ2-3
V: TRBV12-3/TRBV12-4
size: many
length: 13
CDR3: ASSLMDRSTDTQY

D: .
J: TRBJ2-1
V: TRBV29-1
size: many
length: 10
CDR3: SGETPPNEQF

D: .
J: TRBJ1-2
V: TRBV5-5
size: many
length: 13
CDR3: ASSLWTEPNYGYT

D: .
J: TRBJ1-5
V: TRBV27
size: .
length: 12
CDR3: ASSKGEGHQPQH

D: .
J: TRBJ1-4
V: TRBV6-2/TRBV6-3
size: many
length: 13
CDR3: ASSQPFATNEKLF

D: .
J: TRBJ2-6
V: TRBV12-3/TRBV12-4
size: few
length: 13
CDR3: ASSFRGAGANVLT

D: .
J: TRBJ2-7
V: TRBV7-2
size: many
length: 11
CDR3: ASSTGGDYEQY

D: .
J: TRBJ2-7
V: TRBV6-2/TRBV6-3
size: many
length: 11
CDR3: AVGTSGTYEQY

D: TRBD1
J: TRBJ2-3
V: TRBV28
size: .
length: 16
CDR3: ASSFYRGRLVKGDTQY

D: TRBD2
J: TRBJ2-5
V: TRBV7-2
size: .
length: 13
CDR3: ASSAVSGGQETQY

D: .
J: TRBJ1-4
V: TRBV29-1
size: medium-sized
length: 9
CDR3: SVEEDEKLF

D: .
J: TRBJ2-6
V: TRBV27
size: many
length: 12
CDR3: ASSPFSGANVLT

D: .
J: TRBJ1-5
V: TRBV7-2
size: many
length: 13
CDR3: ASSLYSVYNQPQH

D: .
J: TRBJ2-5
V: TRBV6-1
size: many
length: 13
CDR3: ASSRRQEPRKTQY

D: .
J: TRBJ2-1
V: TRBV9
size: many
length: 13
CDR3: ASSVGGTLYNEQF

D: TRBD2
J: TRBJ2-3
V: TRBV4-1
size: many
length: 17
CDR3: ASSQGWSGRVLSTDTQY

D: .
J: TRBJ2-5
V: TRBV3-1
size: many
length: 11
CDR3: ASSQRGDETQY

D: TRBD1
J: TRBJ1-2
V: TRBV29-1
size: many
length: 10
CDR3: SVDGQGYGYT